Detailed here is one TCR beta chain. Its antigen is not known. Germline V gene lookup returns CDR1 WSHSY and CDR2 SAAADI. The trim removed 6 bases at V and 0 bases at J, leaving 9 bases unmatched. This CDR3 contains 16 residues. The sample comes from a study of beta chain features in type 1 diabetes. As every portion of the isolated RNA was reverse transcribed, the sequencing read expressed TCRB transcripts. Generated by immunoSEQ multiplex PCR, the TCRdb table keeps only in-frame clones and is missing some. The sample lists 40,000 to 50,000 clones, 65% to 80% occurring once. Study-level points and caveats: Patients and controls would share equally any PCR tilt toward shorter templates. Patients with Type 1 diabetes showed moderately but significantly shorter TCRB CDR3s in all four CD4+ subsets.

This TCR came from a man aged 25 to 45 with type 1 diabetes. Some clones in this sample may be carry-over from other donors' samples. The chain combines TRBV10-2 with TRBJ1-2; 8 bases align to TRBD1. Sequencing was carried out using Tregs from blood. The CDR3 is CASRASRTGPNYGYTF. The CDR3 nucleotides read TGCGCCAGCAGGGCCTCCAGGACAGGGCCTAACTATGGCTACACCTTC.